Detailed here is one TCR beta chain. The CDR3 runs 13 residues. CDR1 is MNHEY and CDR2 is SVGEGT in the germline V gene. Trimming took 7 bases from V and 12 from J; bases not matched to a gene: 11. The second PCR ran roughly 6 to 11 cycles with a sample-barcoded 5' primer and J-beta primers. A single record per CDR3 protein comes from TCRdb applying MiXCR to the 5' RACE reads. The data hold approximately 800,000 distinct CDR3 sequences, with roughly 50% observed a single time. This specimen belongs to a study of blood T cells in healthy people across ages. Sequencing used blood. The TCR sequence derives from a man aged 25-45 years in good health. The rearrangement uses TRBV6-2 or TRBV6-3 and TRBJ1-2, with TRBD1 matching over 10 bases. The CDR3 coding sequence is TGTGCCAGCAACAACCCCCTAGACAGGGGGCACACCTTC. It is translated as CASNNPLDRGHTF.